The clone carrying this TCR beta chain was recorded once. The data were taken from a study of T cells in tuberculosis. For the study at large: The T cells targeted glucose monomycolate, a mycobacterial lipid, via CD1B. A South African cohort included IGRA-negative adolescents, latently infected IGRA-positive adolescents and adults with active tuberculosis.

Sequenced by immunoSEQ multiplex PCR; TCRdb stores in-frame clones only, minus some. The table lists about 32,000 clones, approximately 95% of them singletons. The source of this sequence is a donor aged 10-29 years with latent tuberculosis or without tuberculosis infection. The sequenced sample consisted of PBMCs.

CDR3 nucleotide sequence: TGTGCCAGCAGCTTAGGGACAGGGGGTTTTCGGGAGCAGTACTTC. It codes for CASSLGTGGFREQYF. The rearrangement uses TRBV7-9 and TRBJ2-7, with TRBD1 matching over 10 bases. The CDR3 consists of 15 residues. The ends lost 1 base at V and 7 bases at J; junction bases unmatched: 7. Germline CDR1 reads SEHNR; CDR2 reads FQNEAQ (reference sequence).